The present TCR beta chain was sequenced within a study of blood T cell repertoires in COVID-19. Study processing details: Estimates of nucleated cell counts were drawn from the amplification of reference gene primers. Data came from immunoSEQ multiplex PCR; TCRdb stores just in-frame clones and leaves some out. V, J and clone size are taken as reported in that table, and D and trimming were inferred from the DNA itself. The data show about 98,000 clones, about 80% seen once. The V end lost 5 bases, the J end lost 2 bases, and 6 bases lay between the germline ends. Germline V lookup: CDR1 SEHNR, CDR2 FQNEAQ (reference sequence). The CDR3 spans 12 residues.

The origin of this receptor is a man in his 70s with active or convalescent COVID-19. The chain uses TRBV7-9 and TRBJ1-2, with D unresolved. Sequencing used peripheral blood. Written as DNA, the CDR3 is TGTGCCAGCAGCCCCCTAAACTATGGCTACACCTTC. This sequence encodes CASSPLNYGYTF.